This note documents a single T cell receptor beta chain sequence. Its antigen is not known. The CDR3 sequence is 16 residues long. The junction had 5 bases not matched to a gene; V was cut back by 3 bases and J by 1 base. CDR1 is DFQATT and CDR2 is SNEGSKA in the germline V gene (reference sequence). This entry comes from a study of post-analysis software for immune sequencing data. Study-level information: Recorded disease courses covered relapsing-remitting, secondary progressive and progressive-relapsing multiple sclerosis. Some patients had no subtype annotation.

TCR beta cDNA libraries included unique molecular identifiers. TCRdb fed the PCR reads into MiXCR, producing one record per CDR3 protein. The data contain under 650,000 distinct CDR3 sequences, about 40% of them seen just once; the ten biggest clones take up approximately 1.7%. Regarding the study as a whole: F measure grouped same-batch samples tightly together. Controls had lower frequencies than patients of about 5 TRBV segments, which included TRBV5-6, TRBV5-1 and TRBV20-1. In multiple sclerosis, normalized Chao1 diversity was significantly below that of controls.

The origin of this receptor is a girl aged 5-17 years with multiple sclerosis. The sequenced sample was blood. The V call is TRBV20-1, the J call TRBJ2-1; TRBD2 aligns across 11 bases. In nucleotides, the CDR3 is TGCAGTGCTAGTTCGCTAGCGGGGGGATCCTACAATGAGCAGTTCTTC. Translating gives CSASSLAGGSYNEQFF.